Listed below are T cell receptor beta chains from one sample, sequenced in a study of T cells in Graves' hyperthyroidism and ophthalmopathy. TCRdb re-derived calls from the multiplex PCR reads in MiXCR, one entry per CDR3 protein. This table holds roughly 380,000 distinct CDR3 sequences, approximately 15% found once. Sequences were obtained from blood. The receptors shown here come from a woman aged 55-69 years with Graves' hyperthyroidism. Both conserved end residues are trimmed from each CDR3.

v_gene: TRBV18
len: 15
CDR3aa: ASSPYPRGSPYNEQF

v_gene: TRBV5-4
len: 14
CDR3aa: ASSWERETAYNEQF

v_gene: TRBV3-1
len: 12
CDR3aa: ASSQDGVVGGYT

v_gene: TRBV5-1
len: 14
CDR3aa: ASSPARGIRYNEQF

v_gene: TRBV6-1
len: 13
CDR3aa: ASSPVGNFNQPQH

v_gene: TRBV6-1
len: 11
CDR3aa: ASRGTGTYEQY

v_gene: TRBV12-5
len: 13
CDR3aa: ASEPGGGARNEQF

v_gene: TRBV12-3/TRBV12-4
len: 13
CDR3aa: ASIHETGFYNEQF

v_gene: TRBV11-2
len: 14
CDR3aa: ASSPFNFRGLQPQH

v_gene: TRBV7-8
len: 13
CDR3aa: ASSPGPSESGELF

v_gene: TRBV5-6
len: 12
CDR3aa: ASSDARGPDTQY

v_gene: TRBV25-1
len: 16
CDR3aa: ASSATYGTGWSYNEQF

v_gene: TRBV5-1
len: 12
CDR3aa: ASSTGENTGELF

v_gene: TRBV27
len: 12
CDR3aa: ASSLRGQGAEQY